The 22 T cell receptor beta chains reported below all come from one sample, sequenced in a study of blood T cell repertoires in COVID-19. Profiling relied on immunoSEQ multiplex PCR, and the TCRdb table lists in-frame clones only, not all of them. The data contain around 120,000 clones, about nine tenths of them seen just once; the ten biggest clones take up roughly 8%. The sample taken for sequencing was peripheral blood. The source of these receptors is a man in his sixties or seventies who had recovered from COVID-19.

This chain connects TRBV6-2 or TRBV6-3 to TRBJ1-5, with 8 bases matching TRBD1. Germline CDR1 MNHEY, CDR2 SVGEGT. This CDR3 spans 15 amino acids. J gave up 6 bases and V 0 bases, and 4 bases lay outside the gene matches. CDR3 amino acids: CASSYSQGGGQPQHF. CDR3 DNA: TGTGCCAGCAGTTACTCACAGGGGGGAGGTCAGCCCCAGCATTTT.

The chain carries TRBV30 and TRBJ2-7; 11 bases are shared with TRBD2. The CDR3 contains 17 residues. Germline V CDR1 and CDR2: GTSNPN, SVGIG (reference sequence). V lost 8 bases, J lost 3 bases, and 18 bases stayed unmatched. CDR3 in DNA: TGTGCCGTTTCCCGGGACACCCGGACTAGCGGGCTCTACGAGCAGTACTTC. Protein: CAVSRDTRTSGLYEQYF.

The genes are TRBV2 and TRBJ2-5, with 9 bases matching TRBD1. The trim removed 8 bases at V and 5 bases at J, leaving 6 bases unmatched. The CDR3 covers 13 residues. Germline V gene sequence: CDR1 SNHLY, CDR2 FYNNEI. The CDR3 sequence is CASQGQGWETQYF. CDR3 in DNA: TGTGCCAGCCAGGGACAGGGCTGGGAGACCCAGTACTTC.

The gene calls are TRBV10-3 and TRBJ2-7, with TRBD1 as a possible D gene (6 bases). With 3 bases removed from V and 3 bases from J, the gap between germline ends came to 12 bases. CDR3 length: 14 residues. Germline V gene data show CDR1 as ENHRY and CDR2 as SYGVKD. This chain's CDR3 is CAISDGGHYYEQYF. CDR3 sequence (DNA): TGTGCCATCAGTGATGGGGGACACTACTACGAGCAGTACTTC.

The chain employs TRBV15 and TRBJ1-5; 10 bases line up with TRBD1. In germline, CDR1 is LNHNV, CDR2 YYDKDF (reference sequence). V trimming: 5 bases; J trimming: 3 bases; junction bases outside the gene matches: 4. The CDR3 has 15 residues. The CDR3 nucleotides read TGTGCCACCAGCCTGGACAGGGGGGCCAATCAGCCCCAGCATTTT. It yields the protein CATSLDRGANQPQHF.

The genes are TRBV28 and TRBJ1-4; 10 nucleotides agree with TRBD1. Trimming at V came to 0 bases and at J to 8 bases, leaving 3 bases not matched to a gene. From germline, CDR1 is MDHEN and CDR2 SYDVKM. The CDR3 runs to 15 residues. Written as DNA, the CDR3 is TGTGCCAGCAGTTTATGGACAGGGGGCTCCGAAAAACTGTTTTTT. Its protein is CASSLWTGGSEKLFF.

The chain couples TRBV11-3 to TRBJ2-3, with TRBD2 identical over 10 bases. The germline V gene encodes CDR1 SGHNT and CDR2 YENEEA. The CDR3 length is 15 residues. The junction had 5 bases not matched to a gene; V was cut back by 3 bases and J by 5 bases. CDR3 residues: CASSLSSGRRDTQYF. CDR3 in DNA: TGTGCCAGCAGCTTGTCTAGCGGGAGACGAGATACGCAGTATTTT.

The chain employs TRBV5-6 and TRBJ1-2, with 10 bases identical to TRBD1. Germline assignment: CDR1 SGHDT and CDR2 YYEEEE. Unmatched junction bases numbered 13, after V lost 4 bases and J lost 7 bases. This CDR3 is built from 16 residues. The CDR3 DNA is TGTGCCAGCAGCCCAGAGGCCGGGACAGGGGTTAGTGGCTACACCTTC. Amino acid sequence: CASSPEAGTGVSGYTF.

J is TRBJ2-7 and V is TRBV5-1, with TRBD1 matching over 7 bases. Germline trimming cut 4 bases from V and 0 bases from J; bases unmatched to any gene: 4. CDR1 and CDR2 from the germline V gene are SGHRS and YFSETQ. CDR3 length: 14 amino acids. The CDR3 coding sequence is TGCGCCAGCAGCCTCCGACAGGGCTCCTACGAGCAGTACTTC. Its protein product is CASSLRQGSYEQYF. The variable domain in full, completed from reference TRBV5-1 and TRBJ2-7, reads KAGVTQTPRYLIKTRGQQVTLSCSPISGHRSVSWYQQTPGQGLQFLFEYFSETQRNKGNFPGRFSGRQFSNSRSEMNVSTLELGDSALYLCASSLRQGSYEQYFGPGTRLTVT.

This rearrangement joins TRBV7-3 to TRBJ2-2, with a tentative D call TRBD2 (6 bases). The length of the CDR3 is 15 residues. Germline V CDR1 and CDR2: SGHTA, FQGTGA. The ends were cut back, 2 bases at V and 0 bases at J, with 7 bases in the middle. CDR3: CASSLGGANTGELFF. CDR3 DNA: TGTGCCAGCAGCTTAGGCGGGGCGAACACCGGGGAGCTGTTTTTT.

The chain is built from TRBV2 and TRBJ2-4; D ambiguous. V dropped 3 bases and J dropped 1 base, with 16 bases sitting between them. Germline V gene sequence: CDR1 SNHLY, CDR2 FYNNEI. This CDR3 comprises 17 residues. DNA of the CDR3: TGTGCCAGCAGTGATTTATTGTTACGGGTGGCCAAAAACATTCAGTACTTC. As protein: CASSDLLLRVAKNIQYF.

This clone appeared a single time. V is TRBV5-1 and J is TRBJ1-6; a weak D match, TRBD1 (6 bases). The length of the CDR3 is 17 residues. Germline values: CDR1 SGHRS, CDR2 YFSETQ. Trimming cost V 2 bases and J 0 bases, with 12 bases left between them. The CDR3 spells CASSLPGASSYNSPLHF. The DNA of the CDR3 is TGCGCCAGCAGCTTACCAGGGGCGAGCTCCTATAATTCACCCCTCCACTTT.

The rearrangement links TRBV19 to TRBJ2-1, with TRBD2 identical over 9 bases. The CDR3 has 14 amino acids. J gave up 8 bases and V 4 bases, and 6 bases lay outside the gene matches. Looked up from germline, CDR1 is LNHDA and CDR2 is SQIVND (reference sequence). DNA for the CDR3: TGTGCCAGTAGTACCAGAGCGGGGGGTTATGAGCAGTTCTTC. Amino acid sequence: CASSTRAGGYEQFF.

The count of this clone is one. V is TRBV7-8 and J is TRBJ2-7; D may be TRBD1 (5 bases). CDR3 size: 14 residues. Trimming shortened V by 5 bases and J by 5 bases, and 16 bases separated the two germline ends. Germline values: CDR1 SGHVS, CDR2 FQNEAQ. Here the CDR3 reads CASSLRQSRDEQYF. The CDR3 DNA reads as TGTGCCAGCAGCCTTCGACAGAGTAGGGACGAGCAGTACTTC. The whole variable domain, filled in from reference TRBV7-8 and TRBJ2-7, reads GAGVSQSPRYKVAKRGQDVALRCDPISGHVSLFWYQQALGQGPEFLTYFQNEAQLDKSGLPSDRFFAERPEGSVSTLKIQRTQQEDSAVYLCASSLRQSRDEQYFGPGTRLTVT.

The chain is built from TRBV7-8 and TRBJ2-7; 7 nucleotides match TRBD1. The CDR3 length is 15 residues. V was pared by 5 bases and J by 2 bases, with 9 bases of the junction left unmatched. Germline CDR1 SGHVS, CDR2 FQNEAQ. The CDR3 nucleotides are TGTGCCAGCAGCCGGATACTAACAGGGGCCTACGAGCAGTACTTC. Its protein product is CASSRILTGAYEQYF.

J is TRBJ2-3 and V is TRBV30; D gene ambiguous. Per the germline V gene, CDR1 is GTSNPN and CDR2 is SVGIG (reference sequence). This CDR3 is built from 15 residues. The germline V and J ends were trimmed by 4 bases and 4 bases, with 18 bases remaining between them. CDR3 sequence (DNA): TGTGCCTGGAACGGCGGATCTCCTCGGCCAGATACGCAGTATTTT. It translates to CAWNGGSPRPDTQYF.

V is TRBV7-2 and J is TRBJ1-1; tentatively, D is TRBD1 (5 bases). The CDR3 totals 13 residues. Germline-derived CDR1 and CDR2 are SGHTA and FQGNSA. Trimming removed 5 bases at V and 3 bases at J, with 10 bases between. The CDR3 bases are TGTGCCAGCAGCGGGGGGAGGTACACTGAAGCTTTCTTT. This translates into CASSGGRYTEAFF.

The chain recombines TRBV27 with TRBJ2-1, with a weak D call TRBD1 (6 bases). With 7 bases removed from V and 9 bases from J, the gap between germline ends came to 10 bases. The CDR3 runs 11 residues. Germline values: CDR1 MNHEY, CDR2 SMNVEV (reference sequence). The CDR3 sequence: CASTRGVEQFF. The CDR3 DNA reads as TGTGCCAGCACCAGGGGAGTTGAGCAGTTCTTC.

The V and J genes are TRBV27 and TRBJ1-5, with D perhaps matching TRBD1 (6 bases). Germline CDR1 MNHEY, CDR2 SMNVEV (reference sequence). Trimming left V 4 bases short and J 2 bases short, with 9 bases between. This CDR3 is built from 14 residues. The CDR3 DNA follows: TGTGCCAGCAGTTGGGCAGGGGGCAATCAGCCCCAGCATTTT. This sequence encodes CASSWAGGNQPQHF.

This chain uses TRBV7-2 with TRBJ2-3; D might be TRBD2 (6 bases). The CDR3 runs to 16 residues. Trimming took off 4 bases at V and 7 bases at J, with 21 bases between the two ends. Germline lookup yields CDR1 SGHTA and CDR2 FQGNSA. Here the CDR3 reads CASSSTGTLGWHTQYF. CDR3 sequence (DNA): TGTGCCAGCAGCTCGACCGGGACTTTGGGGTGGCATACGCAGTATTTT.

The V and J genes are TRBV6-6 and TRBJ2-3; no clear D. Germline-derived CDR1 and CDR2 are MNHNY and SVGAGI (reference sequence). This CDR3 spans 16 amino acids. Trimming stripped 2 bases from V and 0 bases from J, with 12 bases between. The CDR3 here is CASSYDPGLSTDTQYF. CDR3 coding DNA: TGTGCCAGCAGTTACGATCCAGGCCTTAGCACAGATACGCAGTATTTT.

This sequence joins TRBV25-1 and TRBJ2-7; 8 bases align to TRBD1. V dropped 3 bases and J dropped 6; count of bases not matched to a gene: 7. The CDR3 length is 14 residues. CDR1 and CDR2 from the germline V gene are MGHDK and SYGVNS. The CDR3 nucleotides are TGTGCCAGCAGTGACCGGACAGGGATACGCGAGCAGTACTTC. Translation: CASSDRTGIREQYF.